This T cell receptor (beta chain) was recorded in a study of control samples from healthy donors and cancer patients. The CDR3 runs to 16 residues. V was clipped by 0 bases and J by 4 bases, with 15 bases between them. The germline V gene has CDR1 PRHDT and CDR2 FYEKMQ (reference sequence). Produced via immunoSEQ multiplex PCR; TCRdb's table is partial and in-frame only. The sample has roughly 74,000 clones; around 94% are singletons. Sequencing was performed on blood. The sequence came from a woman between 18 and 29 years old in good health. The chain uses TRBV13 and TRBJ1-2, with D tentatively TRBD1 (5 bases). For the CDR3, the DNA is TGTGCCAGCAGCTTAGGTTTTCAGGGACTCGGCTATGGCTACACCTTC. Protein product: CASSLGFQGLGYGYTF. The full variable domain, with the rest looked up from reference TRBV13 and TRBJ1-2, is AAGVIQSPRHLIKEKRETATLKCYPIPRHDTVYWYQQGPGQDPQFLISFYEKMQSDKGSIPDRFSAQQFSDYHSELNMSSLELGDSALYFCASSLGFQGLGYGYTFGSGTRLTVV.